Presented here are 18 T cell receptor beta chains from one specimen sequenced in a study of CD8 T cells in Susac syndrome. An amount of RNA that ranged from 0.5 to 1 ug was reverse transcribed with random hexamers. TCRdb redid the calling of the immunoSEQ multiplex PCR reads with MiXCR, one entry per CDR3 protein. The data show more than 100,000 distinct CDR3 sequences, around 75% seen once. Sequencing used CD8+ T cells from PBMCs. The receptors come from a human donor with multiple sclerosis.

The genes are TRBV2 and TRBJ1-6; D remains ambiguous. The CDR3 runs 15 residues. Germline-derived CDR1 and CDR2 are SNHLY and FYNNEI. Trimming pared 3 bases from V and 0 bases from J, leaving 6 bases between. The CDR3 region is CASSDGISYNSPLHF. The DNA of the CDR3 is TGTGCCAGCAGTGATGGAATCTCCTATAATTCACCCCTCCACTTT.

Remarks on this clonotype: One end of the junction does not line up with germline, which may come from a read error. This rearrangement joins TRBV5-1 to TRBJ2-7, with 8 bases that match TRBD2. The germline CDR1 and CDR2 sequences are SGHRS and YFSETQ. The CDR3 is 13 amino acids. CDR3: CASRLGLAYEQYF. As DNA, the CDR3 is TGCGCCAGCAGATTGGGACTAGCCTACGAGCAGTACTTC. Looking up the rest from reference TRBV5-1 and TRBJ2-7 gives the full variable domain: KAGVTQTPRYLIKTRGQQVTLSCSPISGHRSVSWYQQTPGQGLQFLFEYFSETQRNKGNFPGRFSGRQFSNSRSEMNVSTLELGDSALYLCASRLGLAYEQYFGPGTRLTVT.

V gene TRBV13 combines with J gene TRBJ2-2, with a weak D call TRBD1 (6 bases). Between the trimmed V and J ends, which lost 0 bases and 7 bases, there was a span of 12 bases. Germline assignment: CDR1 PRHDT and CDR2 FYEKMQ (reference sequence). The CDR3 spans 15 residues. CDR3 residues: CASSLGLTGLGELFF. The CDR3 DNA is TGTGCCAGCAGCTTAGGCCTTACAGGGCTCGGGGAGCTGTTTTTT.

This chain joins TRBV4-1 and TRBJ1-1; no firm D call. V shed 1 base and J shed 4 bases, with 7 bases lying between them. Germline V gives CDR1 MGHRA, CDR2 YSYEKL. The CDR3 has 13 residues. As DNA, the CDR3 is TGCGCCAGCAGCCAAGCCGGGAGCACTGAAGCTTTCTTT. It encodes CASSQAGSTEAFF.

This clonotype was found once. Its ends do not fully match the called genes, so a read error is possible. The V gene is TRBV7-7, the J gene TRBJ1-1; TRBD1 agrees at 7 bases. The CDR3 sequence is 14 residues long. CDR1 and CDR2 (germline): SSHAT, FNYEAQ (reference sequence). Here the CDR3 DNA reads TGTGCTAGCAGCCCCTTTTCAGGGGGCACTGAAGCTTTCTTT. Its translation: CASSPFSGGTEAFF.

This CDR3 is CASSVPFQETQYF. Here the CDR3 DNA reads TGTGCCAGCAGTGTCCCCTTCCAAGAGACCCAGTACTTC. The chain employs TRBV2 and TRBJ2-5; D is undetermined. CDR1 and CDR2 from the germline V gene are SNHLY and FYNNEI. V was pared by 4 bases and J by 1 base, with 7 bases between. This CDR3 has 13 amino acids.

This clonotype appeared once. The chain uses TRBV7-9 and TRBJ2-1; TRBD2 matches at 10 bases. This CDR3 contains 19 residues. With V trimmed by 4 bases and J by 3 bases, 15 bases remained unmatched. Germline CDR1 SEHNR, CDR2 FQNEAQ (reference sequence). As DNA, the CDR3 is TGTGCCAGCAGCTCCCCCGGGACTAGCGAGGAGGCGTTCTACAATGAGCAGTTCTTC. Its translation: CASSSPGTSEEAFYNEQFF.

The CDR3 region is CASRRLMNTGELFF. CDR3 nucleotide sequence: TGTGCCAGCAGAAGGCTAATGAACACCGGGGAGCTGTTTTTT. The chain links TRBV6-1 to TRBJ2-2, with D hard to call. Germline loops: CDR1 MNHNS, CDR2 SASEGT. V dropped 6 bases and J dropped 1 base, with 9 bases sitting between them. The CDR3 runs to 14 residues.

The chain carries TRBV11-2 and TRBJ1-1, with a tentative D call TRBD1 (6 bases). Germline CDR1 and CDR2: SGHAT and FQNNGV. V was trimmed by 7 bases and J by 1 base, leaving 10 bases between them. This CDR3 is 13 amino acids long. DNA for the CDR3: TGTGCCAGCACCCAGGACAGGAACACTGAAGCTTTCTTT. Its translation is CASTQDRNTEAFF.

The rearrangement joins TRBV27 to TRBJ1-2; TRBD1 is a possible D gene (5 bases). The V gene lost 6 bases and the J gene lost 14 bases, with 25 bases spanning the gap. The CDR3 loop spans 14 amino acids. Germline CDR1 MNHEY, CDR2 SMNVEV (reference sequence). The CDR3 DNA reads TGTGCCAGCAGCAAACACCAGCGCGGGGGTTGGGTGACCTTC. Encoded protein: CASSKHQRGGWVTF.

The chain has TRBV5-6 and TRBJ2-1, with 7 bases matching TRBD1. The length of the CDR3 is 20 residues. Germline V gives CDR1 SGHDT, CDR2 YYEEEE. The V gene end was trimmed by 4 bases and the J gene end by 3 bases; junction bases not matched to a gene: 22. For the CDR3, the DNA is TGTGCCAGCAGCCCTAACAGGGGCCTACCTACAGGGTCCTTCTACAATGAGCAGTTCTTC. It yields the protein CASSPNRGLPTGSFYNEQFF.

V and J are TRBV29-1 and TRBJ1-1; the match to TRBD1 covers 7 bases. Germline V gene lookup returns CDR1 SQVTM and CDR2 ANQGSEA. The CDR3 is made up of 17 amino acids. After removal of 1 base from V and 3 bases from J, the junction contained 14 bases not matched to a gene. CDR3 sequence reads: CSVEGGIASTGYTEAFF. Written as DNA, the CDR3 is TGCAGCGTTGAAGGGGGGATCGCCTCGACAGGGTACACTGAAGCTTTCTTT.

This sequence joins TRBV29-1 and TRBJ2-3; possibly TRBD2 for D (5 bases). Germline V gives CDR1 SQVTM, CDR2 ANQGSEA. The CDR3 consists of 14 residues. V lost 0 bases to trimming and J lost 4 bases, with 11 bases between them. The DNA of the CDR3 is TGCAGCGTTGAAGACCCTGGGAGTGCAGATACGCAGTATTTT. This translates into CSVEDPGSADTQYF.

V and J are TRBV3-1 and TRBJ1-4; TRBD1 might be the D (5 bases). Per the germline V gene, CDR1 is LGHDT and CDR2 is YNNKEL (reference sequence). The V and J ends lost 0 bases and 8 bases respectively, with 13 bases between them. The CDR3 has 15 residues. CDR3 DNA: TGTGCCAGCAGCCAAGACGAAAGGGGTGAGGAAAAACTGTTTTTT. Amino acid sequence: CASSQDERGEEKLFF. The full variable domain, with the rest looked up from reference TRBV3-1 and TRBJ1-4, is DTAVSQTPKYLVTQMGNDKSIKCEQNLGHDTMYWYKQDSKKFLKIMFSYNNKELIINETVPNRFSPKSPDKAHLNLHINSLELGDSAVYFCASSQDERGEEKLFFGSGTQLSVL.

V and J are TRBV24-1 and TRBJ2-2; perhaps TRBD1 as D (5 bases). Germline V gene sequence: CDR1 KGHDR, CDR2 SFDVKD. The CDR3 totals 13 residues. The V and J ends lost 9 bases and 2 bases respectively, with 9 bases between them. The CDR3 region has the DNA TGTGCCACCCAACAGGTTAACACCGGGGAGCTGTTTTTT. Translating gives CATQQVNTGELFF.

The chain joins TRBV12-3 or TRBV12-4 to TRBJ2-7; D is possibly TRBD1 (6 bases). The V end was cut by 5 bases, the J end by 12 bases, with 26 bases between. The CDR3 loop spans 15 amino acids. The CDR3, as DNA: TGTGCCAGCAGTACAAATACCGGGACACCCAGTTATTGGTACTTC. The encoded protein is CASSTNTGTPSYWYF.

This clonotype has only a few counts. This chain links TRBV6-5 with TRBJ2-1; the D is unclear. The CDR3 covers 15 residues. V was shortened by 0 bases and J by 4 bases, with 10 bases between the two germline ends. The germline V gene encodes CDR1 MNHEY and CDR2 SVGAGI. This CDR3 is CASSYSRMSYNEQFF. In DNA form, the CDR3 reads TGTGCCAGCAGTTACTCTCGGATGAGTTACAATGAGCAGTTCTTC.

The chain has TRBV27 and TRBJ2-1; 7 bases are a match to TRBD2. Germline V CDR1 and CDR2: MNHEY, SMNVEV (reference sequence). Germline trimming cut 6 bases from V and 9 bases from J; bases unmatched to any gene: 11. This CDR3 is built from 14 residues. CDR3 nucleotides: TGTGCCAGCAGCTCAGATCTTAGCGGGCCTGAGCAGTTCTTC. This sequence encodes CASSSDLSGPEQFF.